A selection of T cell receptor beta chains follows, all from one sample in a study of CD8+ T cells in alopecia areata. The protocol was immunoSEQ multiplex PCR, while the TCRdb copy is restricted to in-frame clones and leaves out a portion. The sample shows under 150,000 clones, roughly three fifths of them seen only once. Sequencing used CD4+ T cells sorted from blood, obtained at week 24, from a patient treated with tofacitinib. The receptors originated from a human donor with alopecia areata. CDR3s include the opening cysteine and the closing phenylalanine or tryptophan. Fields, in order: J gene, V gene, D gene, clone size, CDR3 DNA, CDR3 protein. A D gene is named only where the DNA matches it firmly. Some rows have no size entry. The others give once, few or many, or a class for an expanded clone.

J: TRBJ2-3
V: TRBV2
D: NA
size: NA
DNA: TGTGCCAGCAGTGCGGGCAGCTCTAGCACAGATACGCAGTATTTT
CDR3: CASSAGSSSTDTQYF

J: TRBJ1-1
V: TRBV5-6
D: NA
size: once
DNA: TGTGCCAGCAGCCGGAGACTCACAGAAGCTTTCTTT
CDR3: CASSRRLTEAFF

J: TRBJ2-5
V: TRBV10-2
D: TRBD1
size: NA
DNA: TGCGCCAGCAGTGGACAGGGGGCCGGGGAGACCCAGTACTTC
CDR3: CASSGQGAGETQYF

J: TRBJ2-5
V: TRBV7-9
D: TRBD2
size: few
DNA: TGTGCCAGCAGCGTTAGACTAGCGCGAGGGGAGACCCAGTACTTC
CDR3: CASSVRLARGETQYF

J: TRBJ1-6
V: TRBV10-3
D: NA
size: NA
DNA: TGTGCCATCAGGAGTGGGGGCCCAGAGGATTCACCCCTCCACTTT
CDR3: CAIRSGGPEDSPLHF

J: TRBJ1-6
V: TRBV5-1
D: NA
size: NA
DNA: TGCGCCAGCAGCTTAAAGGGGGGTGGCACCCTCCACTTT
CDR3: CASSLKGGGTLHF

J: TRBJ2-3
V: TRBV27
D: NA
size: NA
DNA: TGTGCCAGCAGTCCTGGGGGTAGGAGGGGGCGGACAGATACGCAGTATTTT
CDR3: CASSPGGRRGRTDTQYF

J: TRBJ2-3
V: TRBV7-2
D: NA
size: medium-sized
DNA: TGTGCCAGCAGCCAGGGCACAGATACGCAGTATTTT
CDR3: CASSQGTDTQYF

J: TRBJ1-2
V: TRBV30
D: NA
size: NA
DNA: TGTGCCTGGAGCGGGGGAAGGTATGGCTACACCTTC
CDR3: CAWSGGRYGYTF

J: TRBJ2-1
V: TRBV4-2
D: TRBD2
size: few
DNA: TGTGCCAGCAGCCAAGCACTAGCGGGGGGGCCTGGTGAGCAGTTCTTC
CDR3: CASSQALAGGPGEQFF

J: TRBJ2-6
V: TRBV9
D: NA
size: few
DNA: TGTGCCAGCAGCGTCGGGGCAGCCTCTGGGGCCAACGTCCTGACTTTC
CDR3: CASSVGAASGANVLTF

J: TRBJ2-5
V: TRBV25-1
D: TRBD2
size: NA
DNA: TGTGCCAGCAGTGAAGGACTAGCGGGGGGACCACAAGAGACCCAGTACTTC
CDR3: CASSEGLAGGPQETQYF

J: TRBJ1-1
V: TRBV19
D: NA
size: NA
DNA: TGTGCCAGTAGTAGAGTCGACACTCTGTGGACTGAAGCTTTCTTT
CDR3: CASSRVDTLWTEAFF

J: TRBJ1-2
V: TRBV30
D: TRBD1
size: NA
DNA: TGTGCCTGGAGCCCGGGACAGACGTTCTATGGCTACACCTTC
CDR3: CAWSPGQTFYGYTF

J: TRBJ1-4
V: TRBV2
D: TRBD1
size: NA
DNA: TGTGCCAGCGAACTGACAGGGGCAACTAATGAAAAACTGTTTTTT
CDR3: CASELTGATNEKLFF

J: TRBJ1-2
V: TRBV6-5
D: NA
size: NA
DNA: TGTGCCAGCAGTTACGCACAGGGCCACACCTTC
CDR3: CASSYAQGHTF

J: TRBJ1-1
V: TRBV6-5
D: NA
size: NA
DNA: TGTGCCAGCAGTTACCAGGGGAGCGGCGGAGCTTTCTTT
CDR3: CASSYQGSGGAFF

J: TRBJ2-3
V: TRBV29-1
D: NA
size: NA
DNA: TGCAGCGTGCGGGGGCGAAGCACAGATACGCAGTATTTT
CDR3: CSVRGRSTDTQYF

J: TRBJ1-6
V: TRBV6-5
D: NA
size: NA
DNA: TGTGCCAGCAGTTACTCCGGGCCGCCGGGTTCACCCCTCCACTTT
CDR3: CASSYSGPPGSPLHF

J: TRBJ2-1
V: TRBV5-1
D: TRBD1
size: NA
DNA: TGCGCCAGCAGCTTGGCCGGGACAGAATACTACAATGAGCAGTTCTTC
CDR3: CASSLAGTEYYNEQFF

J: TRBJ2-7
V: TRBV2
D: TRBD1
size: NA
DNA: TGTGCCAGCAGTTATCGGGACAGAGCCTACGAGCAGTACTTC
CDR3: CASSYRDRAYEQYF

J: TRBJ2-1
V: TRBV18
D: NA
size: NA
DNA: TGTGCCAGCTCACCACCTTCTGCAGGTTACAATGAGCAGTTCTTC
CDR3: CASSPPSAGYNEQFF

J: TRBJ2-5
V: TRBV2
D: TRBD2
size: few
DNA: TGTGCCAGCAGTGAAGGGACTAGCGGGGGGCCAATGGAGACCCAGTACTTC
CDR3: CASSEGTSGGPMETQYF